The clone carrying this TCR beta chain showed up many times. What it recognizes is unknown. The CDR3 goes on 3 residues after the read ends, and that part is filled in from the germline J gene. The sample comes from a study of T cell clonality in common variable immunodeficiency. CVID meant reduced serum IgG, IgA and/or IgM plus specific antibody deficiency. Study-wide results and limits: In common variable immunodeficiency, TCR beta chains reportedly carried fewer deletions and N-nucleotide insertions. CVID subjects showed higher TCRbeta clonality than healthy controls.

Generated by immunoSEQ multiplex PCR, the TCRdb table keeps only in-frame clones and is missing some. The sample was found to contain over 30,000 clones, and every one recurs. V gave up 1 base and J gave up 0 bases, with 6 bases separating them. The CDR3 is 14 residues long. Germline CDR1 is DFQATT and CDR2 is SNEGSKA (reference sequence). The sample was peripheral blood mononuclear cells. This sequence was found in a human donor with common variable immunodeficiency. This chain links TRBV20-1 with TRBJ2-2; D call uncertain. CDR3 DNA, as far as it was read: TGCAGTGCTAGAGTCAGTTCGAACACCGGGGAG. This codes for CSARVSSNTGE. The full CDR3 protein is CSARVSSNTGELFF.